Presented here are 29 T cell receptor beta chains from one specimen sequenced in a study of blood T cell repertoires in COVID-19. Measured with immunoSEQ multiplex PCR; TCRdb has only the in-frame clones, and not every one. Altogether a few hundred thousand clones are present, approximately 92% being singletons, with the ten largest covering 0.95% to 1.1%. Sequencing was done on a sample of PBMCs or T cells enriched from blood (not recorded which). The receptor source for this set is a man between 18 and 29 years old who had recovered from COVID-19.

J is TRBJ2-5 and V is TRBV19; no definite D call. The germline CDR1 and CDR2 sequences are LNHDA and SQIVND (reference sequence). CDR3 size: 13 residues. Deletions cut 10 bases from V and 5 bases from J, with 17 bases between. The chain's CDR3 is CATSPRGDETQYF. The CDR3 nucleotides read TGTGCCACCTCCCCGAGAGGAGACGAGACCCAGTACTTC.

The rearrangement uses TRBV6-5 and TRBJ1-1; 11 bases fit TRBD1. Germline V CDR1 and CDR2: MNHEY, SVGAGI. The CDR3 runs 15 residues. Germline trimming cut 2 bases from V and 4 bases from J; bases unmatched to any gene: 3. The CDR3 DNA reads TGTGCCAGCAGTTACCGGACAGGGGGCATCACTGAAGCTTTCTTT. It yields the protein CASSYRTGGITEAFF.

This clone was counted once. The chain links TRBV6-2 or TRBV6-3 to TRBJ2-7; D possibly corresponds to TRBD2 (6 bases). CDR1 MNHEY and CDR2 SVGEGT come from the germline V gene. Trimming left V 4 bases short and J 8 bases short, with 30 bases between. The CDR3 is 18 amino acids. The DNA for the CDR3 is TGTGCCAGCAGTTCCTCGGGAGCGAACCGCGGACTTCGCCTCCAGCAGTACTTC. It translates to CASSSSGANRGLRLQQYF.

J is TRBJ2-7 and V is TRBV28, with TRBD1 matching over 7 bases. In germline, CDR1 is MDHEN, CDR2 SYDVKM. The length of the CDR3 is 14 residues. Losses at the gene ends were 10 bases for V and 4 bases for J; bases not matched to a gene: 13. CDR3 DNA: TGTGCCACCACTACCGGGACAGATCATTACGAGCAGTACTTC. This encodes CATTTGTDHYEQYF. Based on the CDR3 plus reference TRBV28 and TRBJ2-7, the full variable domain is DVKVTQSSRYLVKRTGEKVFLECVQDMDHENMFWYRQDPGLGLRLIYFSYDVKMKEKGDIPEGYSVSREKKERFSLILESASTNQTSMYLCATTTGTDHYEQYFGPGTRLTVT.

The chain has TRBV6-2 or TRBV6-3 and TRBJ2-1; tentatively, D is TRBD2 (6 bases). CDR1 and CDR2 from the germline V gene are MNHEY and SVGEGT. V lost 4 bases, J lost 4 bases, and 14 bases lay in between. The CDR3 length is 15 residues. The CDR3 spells CASSWASVEYNEQFF. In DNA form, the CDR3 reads TGTGCCAGCAGTTGGGCTAGCGTAGAATACAATGAGCAGTTCTTC.

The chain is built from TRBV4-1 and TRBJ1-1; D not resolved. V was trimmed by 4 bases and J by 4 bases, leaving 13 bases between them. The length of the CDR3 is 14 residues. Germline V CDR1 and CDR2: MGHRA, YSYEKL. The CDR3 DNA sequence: TGCGCCAGCAGCCCTGACCCGGGAGGCACTGAAGCTTTCTTT. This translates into CASSPDPGGTEAFF.

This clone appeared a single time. In DNA, the CDR3 is TGTGCCAGCAGCCCGACGTATGGGAGGGGCCACAATGAGCAGTTCTTC. As protein: CASSPTYGRGHNEQFF. This sequence joins TRBV7-8 and TRBJ2-1, with 7 nucleotides matching TRBD2. The J segment lost 5 bases and the V segment lost 5 bases, leaving 12 bases of the junction unmatched. In germline, CDR1 is SGHVS, CDR2 FQNEAQ. This CDR3 has 16 residues.

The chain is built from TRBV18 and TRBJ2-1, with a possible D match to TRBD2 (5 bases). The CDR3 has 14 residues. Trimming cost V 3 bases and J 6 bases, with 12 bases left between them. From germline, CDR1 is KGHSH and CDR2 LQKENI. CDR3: CASSPKLDPNEQFF. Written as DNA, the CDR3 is TGTGCCAGCTCACCCAAACTAGATCCCAATGAGCAGTTCTTC.

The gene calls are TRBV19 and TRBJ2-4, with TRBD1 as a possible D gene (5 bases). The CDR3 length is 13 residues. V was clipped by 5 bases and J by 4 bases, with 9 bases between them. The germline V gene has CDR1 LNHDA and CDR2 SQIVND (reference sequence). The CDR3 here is CASSDRQKNIQYF. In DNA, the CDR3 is TGTGCCAGTAGTGACCGACAGAAAAACATTCAGTACTTC.

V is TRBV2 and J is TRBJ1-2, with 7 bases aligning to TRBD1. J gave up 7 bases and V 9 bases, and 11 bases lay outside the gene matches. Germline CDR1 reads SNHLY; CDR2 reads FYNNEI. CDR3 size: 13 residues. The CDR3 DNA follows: TGTGCCAGGGGACAGAGAACGTCTTCTGGCTACACCTTC. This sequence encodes CARGQRTSSGYTF.

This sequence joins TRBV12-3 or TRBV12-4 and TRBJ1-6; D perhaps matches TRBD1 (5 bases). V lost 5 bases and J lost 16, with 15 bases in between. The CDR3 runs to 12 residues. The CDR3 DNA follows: TGTGCCAGCAGTCTTGCGGGAGGGGTGCTCCACTTT. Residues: CASSLAGGVLHF.

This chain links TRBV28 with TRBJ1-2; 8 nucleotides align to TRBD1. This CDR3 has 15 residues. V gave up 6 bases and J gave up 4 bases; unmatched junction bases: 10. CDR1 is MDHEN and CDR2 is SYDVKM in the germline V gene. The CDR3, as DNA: TGTGCCAGCAGCCTAGACAGGGGAATCGTCTATGGCTACACCTTC. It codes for CASSLDRGIVYGYTF.

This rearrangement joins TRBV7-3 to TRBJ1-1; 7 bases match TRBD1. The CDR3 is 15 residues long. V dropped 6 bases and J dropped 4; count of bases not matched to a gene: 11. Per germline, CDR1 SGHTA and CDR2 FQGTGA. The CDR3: CASSSGGEGFTEAFF. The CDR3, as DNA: TGTGCCAGCAGTTCAGGGGGAGAAGGTTTCACTGAAGCTTTCTTT.

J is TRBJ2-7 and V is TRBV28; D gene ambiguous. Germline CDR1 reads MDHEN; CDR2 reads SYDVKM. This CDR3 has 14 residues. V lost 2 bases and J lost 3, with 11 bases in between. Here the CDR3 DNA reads TGTGCCAGCAGTTTAGAGATTGCCTTCTACGAGCAGTACTTC. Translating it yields CASSLEIAFYEQYF.

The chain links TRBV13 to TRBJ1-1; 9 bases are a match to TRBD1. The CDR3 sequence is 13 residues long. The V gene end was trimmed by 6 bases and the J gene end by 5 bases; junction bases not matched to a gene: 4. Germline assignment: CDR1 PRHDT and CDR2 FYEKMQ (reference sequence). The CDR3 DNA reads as TGTGCCAGCAGTGGACAGGGGTGGACTGAAGCTTTCTTT. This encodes CASSGQGWTEAFF. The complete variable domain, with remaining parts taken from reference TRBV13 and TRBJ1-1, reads AAGVIQSPRHLIKEKRETATLKCYPIPRHDTVYWYQQGPGQDPQFLISFYEKMQSDKGSIPDRFSAQQFSDYHSELNMSSLELGDSALYFCASSGQGWTEAFFGQGTRLTVV.

CDR3 protein: CASKRTGDEKLFF. The CDR3 nucleotides read TGTGCCAGCAAGAGGACAGGGGATGAAAAACTGTTTTTT. V gene TRBV27 combines with J gene TRBJ1-4; 9 nucleotides align to TRBD1. Looked up from germline, CDR1 is MNHEY and CDR2 is SMNVEV (reference sequence). The CDR3 contains 13 residues. The V and J ends lost 7 bases and 6 bases, in that order; junction bases with no gene match: 3.

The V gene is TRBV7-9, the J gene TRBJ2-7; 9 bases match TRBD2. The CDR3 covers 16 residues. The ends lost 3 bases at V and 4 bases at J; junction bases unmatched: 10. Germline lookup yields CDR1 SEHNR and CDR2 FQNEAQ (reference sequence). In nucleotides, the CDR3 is TGTGCCAGCAGCTTTGGTAGCGGGAGTACAGTTTACGAGCAGTACTTC. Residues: CASSFGSGSTVYEQYF.

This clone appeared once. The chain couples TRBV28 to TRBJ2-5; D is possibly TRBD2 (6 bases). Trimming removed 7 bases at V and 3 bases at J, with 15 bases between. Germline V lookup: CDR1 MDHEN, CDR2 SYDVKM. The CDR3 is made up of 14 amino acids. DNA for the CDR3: TGTGCCAGCACCGGAGCGGGTGCTAAAGAGACCCAGTACTTC. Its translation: CASTGAGAKETQYF.

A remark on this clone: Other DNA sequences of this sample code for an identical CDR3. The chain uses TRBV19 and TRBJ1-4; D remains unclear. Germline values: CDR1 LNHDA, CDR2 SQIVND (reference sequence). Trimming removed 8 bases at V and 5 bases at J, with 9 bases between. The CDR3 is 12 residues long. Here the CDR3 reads CASRRRNEKLFF. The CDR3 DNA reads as TGTGCCAGTCGACGGCGGAATGAAAAACTGTTTTTT.

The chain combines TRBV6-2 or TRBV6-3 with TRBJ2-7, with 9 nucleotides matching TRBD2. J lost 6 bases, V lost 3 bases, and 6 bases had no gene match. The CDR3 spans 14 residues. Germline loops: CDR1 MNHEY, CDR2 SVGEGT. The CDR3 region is CASSYSGRVFEQYF. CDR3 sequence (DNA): TGTGCCAGCAGTTATAGCGGGAGAGTTTTCGAGCAGTACTTC.

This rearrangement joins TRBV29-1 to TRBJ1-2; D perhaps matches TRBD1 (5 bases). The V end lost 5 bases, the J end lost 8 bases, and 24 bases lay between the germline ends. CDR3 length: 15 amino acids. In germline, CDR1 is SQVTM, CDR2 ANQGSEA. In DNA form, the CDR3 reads TGCAGCGTTCCGCGCGCCGGCGGGGGAGTGAGAGGCTACACCTTC. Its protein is CSVPRAGGGVRGYTF.

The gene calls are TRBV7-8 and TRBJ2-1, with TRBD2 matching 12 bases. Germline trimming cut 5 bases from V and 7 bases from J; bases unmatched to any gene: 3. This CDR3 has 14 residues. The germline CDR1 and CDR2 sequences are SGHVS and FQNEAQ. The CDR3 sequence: CASSPGLAGNEQFF. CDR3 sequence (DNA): TGTGCCAGCAGCCCCGGACTAGCGGGGAATGAGCAGTTCTTC.

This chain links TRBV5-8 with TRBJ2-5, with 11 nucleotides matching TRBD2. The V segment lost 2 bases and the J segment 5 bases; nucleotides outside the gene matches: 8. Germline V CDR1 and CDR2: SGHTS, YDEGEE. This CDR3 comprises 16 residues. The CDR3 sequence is CASSFGSGGAGETQYF. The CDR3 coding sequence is TGTGCCAGCAGCTTTGGTAGCGGGGGGGCCGGGGAGACCCAGTACTTC.

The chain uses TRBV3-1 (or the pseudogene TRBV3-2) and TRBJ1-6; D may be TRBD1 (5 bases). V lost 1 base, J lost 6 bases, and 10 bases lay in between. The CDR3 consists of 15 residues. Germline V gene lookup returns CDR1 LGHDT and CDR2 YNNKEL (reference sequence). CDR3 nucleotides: TGTGCCAGCAGCCAAGGGGGCAGGGCTAATTCACCCCTCCACTTT. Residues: CASSQGGRANSPLHF.

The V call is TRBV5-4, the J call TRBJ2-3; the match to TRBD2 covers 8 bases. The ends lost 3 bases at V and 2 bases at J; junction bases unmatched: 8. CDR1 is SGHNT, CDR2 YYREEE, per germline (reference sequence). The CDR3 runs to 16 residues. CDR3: CASSSKLAGSTDTQYF. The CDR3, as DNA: TGTGCCAGCAGCTCGAAATTAGCGGGGTCCACAGATACGCAGTATTTT.

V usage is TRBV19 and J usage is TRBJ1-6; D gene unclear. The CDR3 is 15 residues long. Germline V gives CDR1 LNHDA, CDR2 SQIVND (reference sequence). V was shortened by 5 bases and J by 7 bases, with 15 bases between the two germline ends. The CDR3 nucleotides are TGTGCCAGTAGTGCTGGAGGGCTGGGAAATTCACCCCTCCACTTT. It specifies CASSAGGLGNSPLHF.

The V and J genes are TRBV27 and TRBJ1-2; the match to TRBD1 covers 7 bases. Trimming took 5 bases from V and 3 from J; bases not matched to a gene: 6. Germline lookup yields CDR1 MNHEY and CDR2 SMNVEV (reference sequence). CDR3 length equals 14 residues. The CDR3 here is CASSATGYDYGYTF. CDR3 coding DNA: TGTGCCAGCAGTGCGACAGGGTATGACTATGGCTACACCTTC.

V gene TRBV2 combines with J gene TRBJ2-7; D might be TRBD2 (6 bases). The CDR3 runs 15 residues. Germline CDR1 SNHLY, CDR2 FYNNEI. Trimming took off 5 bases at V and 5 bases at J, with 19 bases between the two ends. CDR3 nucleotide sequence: TGTGCCAGCAGTCCGCGACTAGTACTGCTCGACGAGCAGTACTTC. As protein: CASSPRLVLLDEQYF.

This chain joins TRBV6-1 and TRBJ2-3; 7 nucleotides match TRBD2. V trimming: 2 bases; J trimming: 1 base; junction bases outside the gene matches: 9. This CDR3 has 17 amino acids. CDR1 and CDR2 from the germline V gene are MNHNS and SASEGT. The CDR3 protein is CASSELVLRGGTDTQYF. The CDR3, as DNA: TGTGCCAGCAGTGAACTTGTGCTACGGGGGGGCACAGATACGCAGTATTTT.